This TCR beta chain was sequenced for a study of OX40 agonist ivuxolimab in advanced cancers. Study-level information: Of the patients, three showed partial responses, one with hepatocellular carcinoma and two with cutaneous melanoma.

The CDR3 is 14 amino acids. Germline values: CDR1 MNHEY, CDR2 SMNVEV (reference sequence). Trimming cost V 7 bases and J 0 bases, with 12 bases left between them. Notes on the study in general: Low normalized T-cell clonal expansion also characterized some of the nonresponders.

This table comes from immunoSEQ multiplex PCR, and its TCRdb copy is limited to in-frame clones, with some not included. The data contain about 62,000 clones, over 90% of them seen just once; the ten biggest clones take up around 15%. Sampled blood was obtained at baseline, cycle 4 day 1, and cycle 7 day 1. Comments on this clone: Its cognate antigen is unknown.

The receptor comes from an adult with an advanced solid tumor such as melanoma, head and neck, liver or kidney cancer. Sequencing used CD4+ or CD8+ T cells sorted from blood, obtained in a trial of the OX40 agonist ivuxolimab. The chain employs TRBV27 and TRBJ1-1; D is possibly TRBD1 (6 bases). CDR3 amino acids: CASTPGHLNTEAFF. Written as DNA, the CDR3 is TGTGCCAGCACCCCGGGACATCTGAACACTGAAGCTTTCTTT.